This T cell receptor (beta chain) was sequenced in a study of cytomegalovirus exposure and HLA in healthy donors (TCRdb year 2017). Concerning the study at large: An earlier analysis of roughly 500 of the donors reported approximately 280 Gb of sequence data and 117 million unique TCR beta sequences obtained from roughly 180 million T cells. The study was designed to test whether signatures of past pathogen exposure could be identified by cataloging public T cell receptors. HLA typing covered class I and class II loci at four-digit resolution. Across about 380 genotyped donors of the cohort, an average of about 200,000 unique TCR beta nucleotide sequences per donor were sequenced, and roughly a sixth of those sequences were non-productive. An early release that covered 640 HLA-typed donors contained about 300 gigabases of sequencing data and 70 million to 100 million unique TCR sequences. Four to six DR-DQ haplotypes were handled as single units for association and clustering, since linkage in the cohort was strong. Donor age, sex, ethnicity and CMV serostatus were compiled alongside the repertoire data. A separate validation cohort of 100 to 150 different subjects was used in addition to the approximately 670-subject first cohort. A later genetic analysis used genome-wide SNP genotypes for about 60% of the roughly 700 donors, treating that subset as a discovery cohort. Using immunosequencing, the study profiled T cell repertoires from 666 subjects and related those repertoires to cytomegalovirus serostatus. A later analysis re-analyzed previously published TCR beta repertoires from 666 donors and added high-resolution HLA genotyping to study TCR occurrence patterns. The genetic ancestry cluster associated with self-reported Caucasian donors included about 84% of the 300 to 400 genotyped donors. Typing coverage differed by locus: A, B, C, DRB1 and DQB1 were typed in about 620-640 donors, DQA1 in about 560, DPA1 in 600 to 610, and DPB1 in 400 to 490. In the later analysis, no new phenotypic data were used to find candidate immune exposures; instead, reliance was placed on TCR beta sequences and their occurrence across donors. The study combined high-throughput TCR immunosequencing, statistical association of individual TCRs with disease status, and machine learning to predict cytomegalovirus infection status. To decide whether each TCR beta V gene segment behaved as functional or pseudogenic, an earlier analysis of approximately 620 of the donors relied on high-throughput TCR beta sequencing. All discovery cohort repertoires had been generated on a single sequencing platform. Findings and caveats that apply to the study as a whole: According to the authors, the approach could potentially be generalized to other disease states and immunological phenotypes. In this cohort, only TCR beta chains were sequenced, and detectable features were limited by the absence of alpha or paired-chain data. In an earlier analysis of 450 to 750 of the donors, most TCR beta V segments appeared in productive rearrangements about 87% or about 30% of the time, broadly matching IMGT annotations. In a later analysis, most CMV-associated TCR beta chains were found to appear HLA-restricted, with HLA associations seemingly driven largely by CMV exposure. In both the original and validation cohorts, the classifier was reported to diagnose cytomegalovirus status with high specificity and sensitivity. In a later analysis, TCR association rates were found to vary across HLA loci, with the most associated TCRs seen for DRB1 alleles and the fewest for HLA-C alleles. The earlier analysis of a few hundred of the donors excluded 15 to 20 rarely observed V segments, including chromosome 9 orphons, because counts were too low. Correlated functional status among segregating V segments might reflect linkage disequilibrium, but an unknown experimental factor could not be ruled out. When HLA alleles, especially DR and DQ, strongly co-occurred, TCR associations were difficult to assign to individual alleles. Most TCR sequences were seen in very few donors, while some public TCRs were found in many individuals. Three of the identified cytomegalovirus-associated TCR beta chains were confirmed in vitro to be specific for cytomegalovirus antigens. A later analysis found that HLA-associated TCR beta chains were more clonally expanded and had lower generation probabilities than equally common non-associated chains. Presence/absence analyses assumed roughly uniform sequencing depth across donors, an assumption that may not hold. A further reported finding was that TCR beta sequences accurately predicted the HLA-A and HLA-B alleles for most subjects in the first cohort. Because the 87-base-pair reads could not distinguish some IMGT-functional V segments, including TRBV6-2 and TRBV6-3, those segments were excluded. An association between a missense DCLRE1C variant and V-gene and J-gene trimming of TCR beta chains was found in a later genetic analysis and replicated in an independent cohort. According to a later genetic analysis, donors in an Asian-associated ancestry cluster had fewer N-insertions in productive TCRs than the approximately 700-donor mean. At a false discovery rate of 0.05, a later analysis linked some 18,000 TCR beta sequences to specific HLA alleles. A total of fewer than 200 TCR beta chains were listed by the study as associated with cytomegalovirus. Because HLA typing was unavailable for some donors at each locus, only the typed subset was used in association tests. According to a later analysis, parvovirus B19, influenza, CMV and Epstein-Barr virus appeared linked to several top co-occurrence clusters. For the cohort, immune exposure information was limited to CMV serostatus. A cluster of highly shared sequence variants was judged likely to represent a technical artifact of the sequencing pipeline.

The CDR3 has 15 amino acids, counting the end cysteine and phenylalanine. The retained sequence is limited to the CDR3, 45 bases, with the frame set at the first base. Looking up the germline V gene yields CDR1 KGHSH and CDR2 LQKENI. V is trimmed back by 3 bases and J by 3 bases, and the junction contains 8 bases that no gene match accounts for. The cohort consisted of 666 healthy bone marrow donors. At the time of sampling, all cohort members were nominally healthy, though unrecorded immune exposures were likely present. The donor tested CMV seropositive, placing the donor among the 289 seropositive members of the cohort. Each donor provided a peripheral blood sample, and peripheral blood mononuclear cells were used for TCR beta sequencing. The Qiagen DNeasy Blood Extraction Kit was used to extract genomic DNA from the blood cell samples. The method was the immunoSEQ multiplex PCR assay. A mixture of 60 forward primers for TCR Vbeta segments and 13 reverse primers for TCR Jbeta segments was used in the multiplex PCR. The CDR3 region of rearranged TCR beta genes was amplified from genomic DNA with a multiplex PCR assay. The amplified TCR beta libraries were sequenced on the Illumina HiSeq System as 87-base-pair reads. The source study handled its data this way. A later analysis tallied about 77 million unique TCR beta chains across the 666 repertoires, and roughly 11 million of those chains were shared by two or more donors. To remove PCR and sequencing errors, raw reads were error-corrected and collapsed into unique sequences using a nearest-neighbor algorithm that merged closely related sequences. To assign V, D and J gene segments, CDR3 sequences were aligned to IMGT reference sequences. Each retained sequence needed at least a six-nucleotide match to both a V gene segment and a J gene segment. Rearrangements were called productive when the CDR3 lacked stop codons and stayed in frame with V and J; all others were non-productive. CDR3 was defined according to IMGT convention as the region running from the second conserved V-encoded cysteine to the conserved J-encoded phenylalanine. In an earlier analysis of more than 550 of the donors, sequences lacking an unambiguous match to a single V gene segment were excluded. An earlier analysis of some 610 of the donors called V segments functional above 56.7% productive rearrangements and segregating when the between-donor standard deviation exceeded 5%. A statistical classification framework was built to diagnose cytomegalovirus status from the catalog of TCR beta chain sequences. A later analysis assigned V and J genes by comparing TCR nucleotide sequences with IMGT/GENE-DB human TR gene sequences. In a later analysis, CDR3 sequences and most-parsimonious VDJ recombination scenarios were assigned using the TCRdist pipeline. In a later analysis, each TCR beta chain was defined by its CDR3 amino acid sequence together with its V-gene family, and reads without a unique V-gene family were excluded. In a later analysis, a few hundred highly shared, low-generation-probability nucleotide sequences were removed to address suspected cross-contamination and a sequencing artifact. A later analysis calculated a clonal expansion index for each public chain from normalized within-repertoire ranks of inferred template counts. In a later analysis, generation probabilities were computed with a VDJ recombination model fitted to out-of-frame rearrangements, and the resulting probabilities were checked against IGoR. In a later analysis, hypergeometric tests were used to score TCR-TCR, TCR-HLA and TCR-CMV co-occurrence, with a repertoire-size bias correction applied to TCR pairs. False discovery rates were estimated in a later analysis by permuting HLA or CMV assignments 20 times. In a later analysis, co-occurring TCRs were grouped with DBSCAN, and TCRdist sequence similarity was added when clustering was performed within HLA-allele-positive subsets. Repertoires with fewer than 30,000 or more than 120,000 public chains were left out of co-occurrence clustering, as were about 5 repertoires with anomalous nucleotide sharing. TCRdb took over this immuneACCESS table, retaining in-frame rearrangements with V and J assigned. Such tables are incomplete; in checked studies, under half of the missing clones stem from an unresolved V gene, and the remainder is unexplained. The D gene and trimming were derived from the DNA, and the V and J assignments and clone size from that table. Counted in this sample were about 200,000 clones; around four fifths of them appeared once. 6.5% of the sample goes to the ten largest clones.

To note about this clone: The specificity of this receptor is unknown. Qualities for individual bases were not recorded, and no much larger clone is one base off.

The TCR originated in a woman between 45 and 60 years old in good health and CMV-seropositive. The specimen sequenced was PBMCs. Recombination linked TRBV18 to TRBJ2-7; 7 middle bases align to TRBD2. The nucleotide sequence is TGTGCCAGCTCACCCGAGGCGGGGGTCCACTACGAGCAGTACTTC. It is translated as CASSPEAGVHYEQYF.